Listed here are 26 T cell receptor beta chains from one sample, sequenced in a study of graft-versus-host responses after intestinal transplantation. Only in-frame clones appear in the TCRdb table, and some are missing; sequencing was by immunoSEQ multiplex PCR. The repertoire holds tens of thousands of clones, with over 85% as singletons. These receptors' antigens are unknown. The sequences come from unstimulated CD8+ T cells sorted from spleen or lymph node cells, collected before intestinal transplant. The receptors shown here come from a human donor who received an intestinal transplant.

V gene TRBV7-8 combines with J gene TRBJ1-6, with 7 nucleotides matching TRBD1. Germline values: CDR1 SGHVS, CDR2 FQNEAQ. V was pared by 5 bases and J by 10 bases, with 11 bases of the junction left unmatched. This CDR3 is 15 amino acids long. The chain's CDR3 is CASSDLQGSISPLHF. Here the CDR3 DNA reads TGTGCCAGCAGCGATCTACAGGGGAGCATATCACCCCTCCACTTT.

The chain carries TRBV4-3 and TRBJ1-2; 7 bases are shared with TRBD1. CDR3 length: 16 residues. CDR1 is LGHNA, CDR2 YSLEER, per germline. V lost 6 bases, J lost 1 base, and 11 bases stayed unmatched. The DNA for the CDR3 is TGCGCCAGCAGGCCCGGGACAGTCATTAGTAACTATGGCTACACCTTC. Protein sequence: CASRPGTVISNYGYTF.

This clone was recorded a few times. In DNA, the CDR3 is TGTGCCAGCCGGGGACAGAACTACGAGCAGTACTTC. Amino acids: CASRGQNYEQYF. The V call is TRBV6-1, the J call TRBJ2-7, with TRBD1 matching 7 bases. The CDR3 loop spans 12 amino acids. V was clipped by 8 bases and J by 3 bases; unmatched bases: 4. CDR1 MNHNS and CDR2 SASEGT come from the germline V gene.

The chain links TRBV2 to TRBJ1-2, with D uncertain. Germline CDR1 is SNHLY and CDR2 is FYNNEI. V lost 6 bases to trimming and J lost 1 base, with 15 bases between them. The CDR3 has 15 amino acids. CDR3 in DNA: TGTGCCAGCAGGGCCCTAGATACCAATAACTATGGCTACACCTTC. It is translated as CASRALDTNNYGYTF.

V and J are TRBV5-1 and TRBJ1-4, with no clear D. V lost 0 bases to trimming and J lost 0 bases, with 6 bases between them. The CDR3 loop spans 15 amino acids. The germline CDR1 and CDR2 sequences are SGHRS and YFSETQ. CDR3 coding DNA: TGCGCCAGCAGCTTGGGGCAAGCAACTAATGAAAAACTGTTTTTT. Encoded protein: CASSLGQATNEKLFF.

The V gene is TRBV19, the J gene TRBJ2-7; TRBD1 might be the D (7 bases). This CDR3 region has 15 residues. The germline CDR1 and CDR2 sequences are LNHDA and SQIVND (reference sequence). Trimming took 3 bases from V and 3 from J, leaving 15 bases between them. The CDR3 sequence is CASSIQGGWYYEQYF. CDR3 sequence (DNA): TGTGCCAGTAGTATCCAGGGGGGATGGTACTACGAGCAGTACTTC.

V gene TRBV10-2 combines with J gene TRBJ2-5, with D possibly being TRBD2 (5 bases). The end of the DNA fits TRBJ2-7 better, so the J call may be wrong. CDR3 length: 14 residues. The germline V gene has CDR1 WSHSY and CDR2 SAAADI. CDR3 loop: CASSDRGEAYEQYF. CDR3 DNA: TGCGCCAGCAGTGATCGGGGAGAGGCCTACGAGCAGTACTTC.

This rearrangement joins TRBV21-1 to TRBJ2-1; TRBD1 reflects the table's D call only, with no check against the DNA. TRBV21-1 represents a pseudogene. The CDR3 spans 17 residues. CDR3 sequence: CASSNPPRPTNYNEQFF. CDR3 nucleotide sequence: TGTGCCAGCAGCAATCCCCCCCGCCCGACAAACTACAATGAGCAGTTCTTC.

The chain carries TRBV9 and TRBJ2-7, with 13 bases identical to TRBD2. Germline V CDR1 and CDR2: SGDLS, YYNGEE. V dropped 5 bases and J dropped 3; count of bases not matched to a gene: 2. CDR3 length: 14 residues. CDR3 nucleotides: TGTGCCAGCAGGGGACTAGCGGGGATCTACGAGCAGTACTTC. Translated: CASRGLAGIYEQYF.

The chain uses TRBV19 and TRBJ2-7, with 10 bases identical to TRBD1. This CDR3 has 14 amino acids. The V and J ends lost 5 bases and 3 bases, in that order; junction bases with no gene match: 4. CDR1 is LNHDA and CDR2 is SQIVND in the germline V gene (reference sequence). The CDR3 protein is CASSSGQGDYEQYF. The CDR3, as DNA: TGTGCCAGTAGTTCCGGACAGGGGGACTACGAGCAGTACTTC. The full variable domain, its missing parts supplied by reference TRBV19 and TRBJ2-7, is DGGITQSPKYLFRKEGQNVTLSCEQNLNHDAMYWYRQDPGQGLRLIYYSQIVNDFQKGDIAEGYSVSREKKESFPLTVTSAQKNPTAFYLCASSSGQGDYEQYFGPGTRLTVT.

This chain connects TRBV19 to TRBJ2-1; weak D call: TRBD2 (6 bases). Germline assignment: CDR1 LNHDA and CDR2 SQIVND (reference sequence). Trimming stripped 5 bases from V and 2 bases from J, with 10 bases between. CDR3 length: 14 amino acids. The CDR3: CASSYGGPYNEQFF. The CDR3 nucleotides are TGTGCCAGTAGTTACGGGGGACCCTACAATGAGCAGTTCTTC.

V is TRBV25-1 and J is TRBJ2-1; 9 bases are a match to TRBD2. The J segment lost 3 bases and the V segment lost 2 bases, leaving 8 bases of the junction unmatched. Germline V gene sequence: CDR1 MGHDK, CDR2 SYGVNS. This CDR3 region has 17 residues. For the CDR3, the DNA is TGTGCCAGCAGTGAAGGGGGCGGGAGGGCCGGCTACAATGAGCAGTTCTTC. Residues: CASSEGGGRAGYNEQFF.

V usage is TRBV18 and J usage is TRBJ2-7; 12 bases fit TRBD2. This CDR3 is 15 amino acids long. Germline trimming cut 2 bases from V and 4 bases from J; bases unmatched to any gene: 3. The germline gives CDR1 KGHSH, CDR2 LQKENI. The CDR3 DNA sequence: TGTGCCAGCTCACCATCGACTAGCGGGGGATACGAGCAGTACTTC. Protein product: CASSPSTSGGYEQYF.

J is TRBJ2-7 and V is TRBV11-2, with D uncertain. The germline CDR1 and CDR2 sequences are SGHAT and FQNNGV. V was cut by 5 bases and J by 1 base, with 15 bases left in between. The CDR3 covers 15 residues. Here the CDR3 DNA reads TGTGCCAGCAGCCCCCTGGTTAGCTCATCCTACGAGCAGTACTTC. Translation gives CASSPLVSSSYEQYF.

The chain uses TRBV30 and TRBJ2-5; tentatively, D is TRBD2 (5 bases). The end of the DNA aligns better with TRBJ2-7, so the J call may be wrong. Looked up from germline, CDR1 is GTSNPN and CDR2 is SVGIG (reference sequence). The CDR3 consists of 13 residues. CDR3 loop: CAWSIGDSYEQYF. The CDR3 bases are TGTGCCTGGAGTATCGGGGACTCCTACGAGCAGTACTTC.

The chain employs TRBV28 and TRBJ1-5; D call uncertain. Germline V gene sequence: CDR1 MDHEN, CDR2 SYDVKM. V was pared by 5 bases and J by 7 bases, with 9 bases between. This CDR3 has 12 amino acids. CDR3 region: CASSPPGQPQHF. CDR3 DNA sequence: TGTGCCAGCAGTCCCCCGGGGCAGCCCCAGCATTTT.

The V call is TRBV7-9, the J call TRBJ2-1, with D possibly TRBD2 on 5 matching bases. The ends were cut back, 4 bases at V and 7 bases at J, with 20 bases in the middle. Germline CDR1 reads SEHNR; CDR2 reads FQNEAQ (reference sequence). This CDR3 is built from 16 residues. The CDR3 loop is CASSSSNPGEINEQFF. CDR3 DNA sequence: TGTGCCAGCAGCTCCTCTAATCCCGGGGAAATTAATGAGCAGTTCTTC.

V and J are TRBV4-1 and TRBJ2-5; TRBD2 matches at 11 bases. CDR1 MGHRA and CDR2 YSYEKL come from the germline V gene. V gave up 4 bases and J gave up 3 bases; unmatched junction bases: 4. The CDR3 runs 15 residues. CDR3 bases: TGCGCCAGCAGCCCCCAACTAGCGGGGGAAGAGACCCAGTACTTC. Its translation: CASSPQLAGEETQYF.

The J gene is TRBJ2-1, the V gene TRBV7-7; D call uncertain. Trimming stripped 0 bases from V and 9 bases from J, with 9 bases between. The V gene's germline CDR1 is SSHAT and CDR2 FNYEAQ (reference sequence). The CDR3 is 13 residues long. CDR3 bases: TGTGCCAGCAGCTTAGCCCTTAGCTTTGAGCAGTTCTTC. Protein: CASSLALSFEQFF.

V and J are TRBV19 and TRBJ2-2; D might be TRBD2 (6 bases). The germline V gene has CDR1 LNHDA and CDR2 SQIVND (reference sequence). The CDR3 has 13 amino acids. V was trimmed by 2 bases and J by 7 bases, leaving 8 bases between them. The CDR3 is CASSISGGGELFF. The CDR3 DNA reads TGTGCCAGTAGTATATCCGGGGGCGGGGAGCTGTTTTTT.

The chain has TRBV5-1 and TRBJ2-7, with 9 bases identical to TRBD1. The ends lost 0 bases at V and 5 bases at J; junction bases unmatched: 3. This CDR3 has 14 residues. Germline CDR1 reads SGHRS; CDR2 reads YFSETQ. CDR3 loop: CASSLGDRDNEQYF. DNA of the CDR3: TGCGCCAGCAGCTTGGGGGACAGGGACAACGAGCAGTACTTC. Full variable domain (remainder filled in from reference TRBV5-1 and TRBJ2-7): KAGVTQTPRYLIKTRGQQVTLSCSPISGHRSVSWYQQTPGQGLQFLFEYFSETQRNKGNFPGRFSGRQFSNSRSEMNVSTLELGDSALYLCASSLGDRDNEQYFGPGTRLTVT.

V gene TRBV7-6 combines with J gene TRBJ2-7, with 10 bases lining up with TRBD2. V was pared by 4 bases and J by 7 bases, with 7 bases of the junction left unmatched. CDR1 is SGHVS and CDR2 is FNYEAQ in the germline V gene. The CDR3 loop spans 14 amino acids. CDR3 sequence: CASSSLAGAIEQYF. The CDR3, as DNA: TGTGCCAGCAGCTCCCTAGCGGGAGCAATAGAGCAGTACTTC.

V usage is TRBV27 and J usage is TRBJ2-3; 9 positions match TRBD2. The junction had 6 bases not matched to a gene; V was cut back by 2 bases and J by 3 bases. Germline V gene data show CDR1 as MNHEY and CDR2 as SMNVEV (reference sequence). The CDR3 has 16 residues. The CDR3 DNA follows: TGTGCCAGCAGTTTAATGGCGGGGGGGGTGACAGATACGCAGTATTTT. Amino acid sequence: CASSLMAGGVTDTQYF.

The chain links TRBV4-1 to TRBJ2-2; 8 bases agree with TRBD2. With 1 base clipped from V and 2 bases from J, the junction kept 6 bases outside the gene matches. The CDR3 covers 17 residues. Germline CDR1 MGHRA, CDR2 YSYEKL. CDR3 residues: CASSQGKAGGNTGELFF. The CDR3 DNA sequence: TGCGCCAGCAGCCAAGGGAAGGCGGGAGGCAACACCGGGGAGCTGTTTTTT.

The CDR3 region has the DNA TGTGCCAGCAGTGAATCTATAGCGGGGGGCTACGAGCAGTACTTC. It yields the protein CASSESIAGGYEQYF. The V and J genes are TRBV2 and TRBJ2-7, with 10 nucleotides matching TRBD2. This CDR3 contains 15 residues. V gave up 2 bases and J gave up 3 bases; unmatched junction bases: 4. Germline-derived CDR1 and CDR2 are SNHLY and FYNNEI.

The gene calls are TRBV10-3 and TRBJ2-1; 12 bases line up with TRBD2. From germline, CDR1 is ENHRY and CDR2 SYGVKD. CDR3 length equals 16 residues. Trimming at V came to 5 bases and at J to 3 bases, leaving 5 bases not matched to a gene. The CDR3 loop reads CAISQLAGGGYNEQFF. The CDR3 DNA is TGTGCCATCAGTCAACTAGCGGGAGGAGGCTACAATGAGCAGTTCTTC.